The rows below give T cell receptor beta chains drawn from one sample of a study of blood T cell repertoires in COVID-19. Only in-frame clones appear in the TCRdb table, and some are missing; sequencing was by immunoSEQ multiplex PCR. This sample has about 110,000 clones, with around 88% found just once. The sequenced material came from peripheral blood. These receptors came from a man aged 50 to 59 with active or convalescent COVID-19. Each CDR3 is given with its conserved first and last residue. Fields, in order: clone size, D gene, J gene, V gene, CDR3 DNA, CDR3 protein. The D gene is left open where the match is weak. Clone size is shown for a subset of rows, as once, few, many or a class of expanded clone.

clone size: -; D gene: -; J gene: TRBJ1-2; V gene: TRBV7-6; CDR3 DNA: TGTGCCAGCAGCTTAGTGGACAGCGGCTACACCTTC; CDR3 protein: CASSLVDSGYTF
clone size: -; D gene: TRBD1; J gene: TRBJ1-5; V gene: TRBV5-5; CDR3 DNA: TGTGCCAGCAGCTTGGGAGGGACAGGGGGCGCGAATCAGCCCCAGCATTTT; CDR3 protein: CASSLGGTGGANQPQHF
clone size: -; D gene: -; J gene: TRBJ2-7; V gene: TRBV11-3; CDR3 DNA: TGTGCCAGCAGCTTATGGACAGCGGGGGAGCAGTACTTC; CDR3 protein: CASSLWTAGEQYF
clone size: -; D gene: TRBD1; J gene: TRBJ2-7; V gene: TRBV29-1; CDR3 DNA: TGCAGCGTTGTTCAACGGGACAGTCCCTACGAGCAGTACTTC; CDR3 protein: CSVVQRDSPYEQYF
clone size: -; D gene: TRBD2; J gene: TRBJ2-7; V gene: TRBV6-5; CDR3 DNA: TGTGCCAGCAGAAAACTAGCGGAGTCCATCGAGCAGTACTTC; CDR3 protein: CASRKLAESIEQYF
clone size: -; D gene: -; J gene: TRBJ1-1; V gene: TRBV7-9; CDR3 DNA: TGTGCCAGCAGCTTACCCGGACGGGGGGACACTGAAGCTTTCTTT; CDR3 protein: CASSLPGRGDTEAFF
clone size: -; D gene: TRBD2; J gene: TRBJ2-1; V gene: TRBV6-5; CDR3 DNA: TGTGCCAGCACCGGGGGGGGCGGGAGGTACGATGAGCAGTTCTTC; CDR3 protein: CASTGGGGRYDEQFF
clone size: -; D gene: TRBD1; J gene: TRBJ2-5; V gene: TRBV24-1; CDR3 DNA: TGTGCCACCAGTCCCACAGGGGCGGGTGAGACCCAGTACTTC; CDR3 protein: CATSPTGAGETQYF
clone size: -; D gene: -; J gene: TRBJ1-2; V gene: TRBV12-3/TRBV12-4; CDR3 DNA: TGTGCCAGCAGGGAAACAGGGAACTATGGCTACACCTTC; CDR3 protein: CASRETGNYGYTF
clone size: -; D gene: TRBD1; J gene: TRBJ1-5; V gene: TRBV7-9; CDR3 DNA: TGTGCCAGCAGCTTAGGGACAGGGGGCCCCTATAGCAATCAGCCCCAGCATTTT; CDR3 protein: CASSLGTGGPYSNQPQHF
clone size: -; D gene: -; J gene: TRBJ2-3; V gene: TRBV7-9; CDR3 DNA: TGTGCCAGCAGCTTCGGGGCAGATACGCAGTATTTT; CDR3 protein: CASSFGADTQYF
clone size: -; D gene: TRBD1; J gene: TRBJ1-4; V gene: TRBV19; CDR3 DNA: TGTGCCAGTAGTATCCCGGGACAGGCAGCAACTAATGAAAAACTGTTTTTT; CDR3 protein: CASSIPGQAATNEKLFF
clone size: -; D gene: -; J gene: TRBJ1-1; V gene: TRBV28; CDR3 DNA: TGTGCCAGCAGGCCAACATTGAACACTGAAGCTTTCTTT; CDR3 protein: CASRPTLNTEAFF
clone size: -; D gene: TRBD1; J gene: TRBJ1-1; V gene: TRBV5-4; CDR3 DNA: TGTGCCAGCAGGAGGTGGGGGGGACAGGAGAAAGAAGCTTTCTTT; CDR3 protein: CASRRWGGQEKEAFF
clone size: -; D gene: -; J gene: TRBJ2-4; V gene: TRBV28; CDR3 DNA: TGTGCCAGCAGTTTAAGGAGGTACTCCGGGAGCCGGGACGAAAACATTCAGTACTTC; CDR3 protein: CASSLRRYSGSRDENIQYF
clone size: -; D gene: -; J gene: TRBJ1-5; V gene: TRBV7-8; CDR3 DNA: TGTGCCAGCAGCTTAGAGGCTTGGGGGGGTCATCAGCCCCAGCATTTT; CDR3 protein: CASSLEAWGGHQPQHF
clone size: -; D gene: -; J gene: TRBJ2-7; V gene: TRBV6-2/TRBV6-3; CDR3 DNA: TGTGCCAGCAGTTACGGGACTGGCCCCTACGAGCAGTACTTC; CDR3 protein: CASSYGTGPYEQYF
clone size: once; D gene: TRBD2; J gene: TRBJ2-5; V gene: TRBV2; CDR3 DNA: TGTGCCAGCACCCAGGATGGACTAGCGGGAGTAGGAGAGACCCAGTACTTC; CDR3 protein: CASTQDGLAGVGETQYF
clone size: -; D gene: TRBD2; J gene: TRBJ2-2; V gene: TRBV19; CDR3 DNA: TGTGCCAGTACCCGAGCGGGAGACACCGGGGAGCTGTTTTTT; CDR3 protein: CASTRAGDTGELFF
clone size: -; D gene: TRBD2; J gene: TRBJ2-1; V gene: TRBV3-1/TRBV3-2; CDR3 DNA: TGTGCCAGCGGTAGGCGGGAGGTTAACAATGAGCAGTTCTTC; CDR3 protein: CASGRREVNNEQFF
clone size: -; D gene: TRBD1; J gene: TRBJ2-2; V gene: TRBV5-8; CDR3 DNA: TGTGCCAGCAGCAGGACAGGGGGGACCTTCAACACCGGGGAGCTGTTTTTT; CDR3 protein: CASSRTGGTFNTGELFF
clone size: once; D gene: TRBD1; J gene: TRBJ1-2; V gene: TRBV7-6; CDR3 DNA: TGTGCCAGCAGCTCACAGGGGGCGCCCAAAGGCTACACCTTC; CDR3 protein: CASSSQGAPKGYTF
clone size: -; D gene: -; J gene: TRBJ2-7; V gene: TRBV20-1; CDR3 DNA: TGCAGTGCTAGTCTTAGCGAAAGCTCCTACGAGCAGTACTTC; CDR3 protein: CSASLSESSYEQYF
clone size: -; D gene: -; J gene: TRBJ2-5; V gene: TRBV3-1/TRBV3-2; CDR3 DNA: TGTGCCAGCAGCCGTCGCAGGGCCCAAGAGACCCAGTACTTC; CDR3 protein: CASSRRRAQETQYF
clone size: -; D gene: -; J gene: TRBJ1-1; V gene: TRBV28; CDR3 DNA: TGTGCCAGCAGTTTGGGGGCGGCGAGGACTGAAGCTTTCTTT; CDR3 protein: CASSLGAARTEAFF
clone size: few; D gene: -; J gene: TRBJ2-7; V gene: TRBV11-2; CDR3 DNA: TGTGCCAGCAGCTTAAGAGAAAAGCCCTACGAGCAGTACTTC; CDR3 protein: CASSLREKPYEQYF
clone size: -; D gene: TRBD2; J gene: TRBJ2-7; V gene: TRBV10-3; CDR3 DNA: TGTGCCTCGGGACTAGCGGGAGAACCGCCGGGGGAGCAGTACTTC; CDR3 protein: CASGLAGEPPGEQYF
clone size: -; D gene: -; J gene: TRBJ2-1; V gene: TRBV29-1; CDR3 DNA: TGCAGCGTTGTGGGGGCTGATGAGCAGTTCTTC; CDR3 protein: CSVVGADEQFF
clone size: -; D gene: TRBD1; J gene: TRBJ1-5; V gene: TRBV6-6; CDR3 DNA: TGTGCCAGCGACAGGGGGCCCGCAAGCAATCAGCCCCAGCATTTT; CDR3 protein: CASDRGPASNQPQHF
clone size: -; D gene: TRBD1; J gene: TRBJ1-5; V gene: TRBV19; CDR3 DNA: TGTGCCAGTAGTGGGACAGGGGGCTCTCAGCCCCAGCATTTT; CDR3 protein: CASSGTGGSQPQHF
clone size: -; D gene: TRBD2; J gene: TRBJ2-7; V gene: TRBV15; CDR3 DNA: TGTGCCACCAGCAAGACTAGCGGGACCTACGAGCAGTACTTC; CDR3 protein: CATSKTSGTYEQYF
clone size: few; D gene: -; J gene: TRBJ1-1; V gene: TRBV19; CDR3 DNA: TGTGCCAGTAGTAGAATAGTGACAGGTGGGAACACTGAAGCTTTCTTT; CDR3 protein: CASSRIVTGGNTEAFF
clone size: -; D gene: TRBD1; J gene: TRBJ1-2; V gene: TRBV18; CDR3 DNA: TGTGCCAGCTCACCTGGGACAGGGAGCGGCTACACCTTC; CDR3 protein: CASSPGTGSGYTF
clone size: few; D gene: TRBD1; J gene: TRBJ2-1; V gene: TRBV28; CDR3 DNA: TGTGCCAGCAGTACCTCGGGACAGAACTCCTACAATGAGCAGTTCTTC; CDR3 protein: CASSTSGQNSYNEQFF